Below are 14 T cell receptor beta chains sequenced from a single sample in a study of cytomegalovirus exposure and HLA in healthy donors. The PCR employed 60 Vbeta primers together with 13 Jbeta primers. Generated by immunoSEQ multiplex PCR, the TCRdb table keeps only in-frame clones and is missing some. The sample has roughly 200,000 clones; roughly 79% are singletons. The sequenced sample consisted of PBMCs. The receptors originated from a man in his thirties or forties in good health and CMV-seronegative.

The genes are TRBV29-1 and TRBJ2-1; D might be TRBD2 (6 bases). Germline V lookup: CDR1 SQVTM, CDR2 ANQGSEA. V lost 7 bases to trimming and J lost 11 bases, with 18 bases between them. There are 12 residues in the CDR3. The DNA of the CDR3 is TGCAGCGCCAGACTAGACGACTCGAAGCAGTTCTTC. Amino acids: CSARLDDSKQFF.

The chain links TRBV11-2 to TRBJ2-7; D ambiguous. The CDR3 runs 14 residues. Germline V gene sequence: CDR1 SGHAT, CDR2 FQNNGV. Trimming took off 3 bases at V and 4 bases at J, with 13 bases between the two ends. The CDR3 DNA reads TGTGCCAGCAGCTTCTCGGCCCGGGTATACGAGCAGTACTTC. This encodes CASSFSARVYEQYF.

The chain links TRBV4-1 to TRBJ2-1; 11 bases match TRBD2. Germline CDR1 MGHRA, CDR2 YSYEKL. This CDR3 has 19 residues. The V gene end was trimmed by 1 base and the J gene end by 1 base; junction bases not matched to a gene: 9. The CDR3 DNA is TGCGCCAGCAGCCAAGTAGCTAGTATAGCGGGAGGGTCCTACAATGAGCAGTTCTTC. Its translation: CASSQVASIAGGSYNEQFF.

V gene TRBV27 combines with J gene TRBJ2-1; 9 bases align to TRBD2. V shed 5 bases and J 8 bases; nucleotides not matched to a gene: 7. Germline V gives CDR1 MNHEY, CDR2 SMNVEV (reference sequence). This CDR3 region has 14 residues. Written as DNA, the CDR3 is TGTGCCAGCAGTAGCGGGAGGTTCTGGGATGAGCAGTTCTTC. Encoded protein: CASSSGRFWDEQFF.

The chain carries TRBV6-5 and TRBJ1-4; no reliable D call. CDR1 MNHEY and CDR2 SVGAGI come from the germline V gene. The CDR3 runs to 14 residues. V was cut by 7 bases and J by 8 bases, with 17 bases left in between. CDR3 loop: CASTTHIAREKLFF. CDR3 nucleotide sequence: TGTGCCAGCACTACCCACATAGCGAGGGAAAAACTGTTTTTT.

This clone has more than one count but fewer than ten. The V call is TRBV11-2, the J call TRBJ2-7; possibly TRBD2 for D (6 bases). Germline CDR1 is SGHAT and CDR2 is FQNNGV. The CDR3 spans 15 residues. V gave up 0 bases and J gave up 2 bases, with 11 bases separating them. The CDR3: CASSLDYGSTYEQYF. The CDR3 DNA is TGTGCCAGCAGCTTAGATTACGGGAGCACCTACGAGCAGTACTTC. The whole variable domain, remainder taken from reference TRBV11-2 and TRBJ2-7, is EAGVAQSPRYKIIEKRQSVAFWCNPISGHATLYWYQQILGQGPKLLIQFQNNGVVDDSQLPKDRFSAERLKGVDSTLKIQPAKLEDSAVYLCASSLDYGSTYEQYFGPGTRLTVT.

The chain has TRBV6-1 and TRBJ1-2, with 7 bases fitting TRBD1. CDR3 size: 15 residues. Germline lookup yields CDR1 MNHNS and CDR2 SASEGT. J lost 2 bases, V lost 3 bases, and 6 bases had no gene match. CDR3 loop: CASSDVGTANYGYTF. CDR3 bases: TGTGCCAGCAGTGATGTAGGGACAGCAAACTATGGCTACACCTTC.

V gene TRBV10-1 combines with J gene TRBJ2-1, with 8 nucleotides matching TRBD2. Germline-derived CDR1 and CDR2 are WNHNN and SYGVQD (reference sequence). The V segment lost 4 bases and the J segment 3 bases; nucleotides outside the gene matches: 2. This CDR3 region has 14 residues. The CDR3 sequence: CASSATSGYNEQFF. CDR3 DNA: TGCGCCAGCAGTGCAACTAGCGGCTACAATGAGCAGTTCTTC.

V and J are TRBV18 and TRBJ2-7; D might be TRBD1 (5 bases). Per germline, CDR1 KGHSH and CDR2 LQKENI. The CDR3 spans 14 residues. The V gene lost 6 bases and the J gene lost 0 bases, with 12 bases spanning the gap. The CDR3 is CASSPTASSYEQYF. The CDR3 DNA reads TGTGCCAGCTCGCCGACAGCAAGCTCCTACGAGCAGTACTTC. The full variable domain, its missing parts supplied by reference TRBV18 and TRBJ2-7, is NAGVMQNPRHLVRRRGQEARLRCSPMKGHSHVYWYRQLPEEGLKFMVYLQKENIIDESGMPKERFSAEFPKEGPSILRIQQVVRGDSAAYFCASSPTASSYEQYFGPGTRLTVT.

The chain carries TRBV4-1 and TRBJ2-5; 14 positions agree with TRBD2. CDR1 and CDR2 (germline): MGHRA, YSYEKL. CDR3 size: 18 residues. J gave up 4 bases and V 1 base, and 8 bases lay outside the gene matches. The CDR3, as DNA: TGCGCCAGCAGCCAAGTCGGGACTAGCGGGAGATCTCGAGAGACCCAGTACTTC. Translated, it gives CASSQVGTSGRSRETQYF.

The chain is built from TRBV9 and TRBJ2-7; unclear D gene. Per the germline V gene, CDR1 is SGDLS and CDR2 is YYNGEE. The CDR3 runs 15 residues. The germline V and J ends were trimmed by 4 bases and 2 bases, with 16 bases remaining between them. DNA of the CDR3: TGTGCCAGCAGCCTTAGGAGCACCCCTACCTACGAGCAGTACTTC. As protein: CASSLRSTPTYEQYF.

As for this clone: Other DNA sequences in the sample encode the same CDR3. The CDR3 sequence is CAWSAGQASSYNSPLHF. The CDR3 nucleotides are TGTGCCTGGAGTGCAGGACAGGCTAGCTCCTATAATTCACCCCTCCACTTT. The chain recombines TRBV30 with TRBJ1-6, with TRBD1 matching 7 bases. Unmatched junction bases numbered 6, after V lost 1 base and J lost 0 bases. The germline gives CDR1 GTSNPN, CDR2 SVGIG (reference sequence). The CDR3 length is 17 residues. Filled out from reference TRBV30 and TRBJ1-6, the complete variable domain reads SQTIHQWPATLVQPVGSPLSLECTVEGTSNPNLYWYRQAAGRGLQLLFYSVGIGQISSEVPQNLSASRPQDRQFILSSKKLLLSDSGFYLCAWSAGQASSYNSPLHFGNGTRLTVT.

The V call is TRBV6-1, the J call TRBJ2-5, with unresolved D. The DNA end is more similar to TRBJ2-7, so the J call may be wrong. CDR1 is MNHNS, CDR2 SASEGT, per germline. The CDR3 runs 14 residues. The CDR3, as DNA: TGTGCCAGCAGTGTCATCCGAGATACCTCCGAGCAGTACTTC. It yields the protein CASSVIRDTSEQYF.

The chain is built from TRBV6-1 and TRBJ1-1, with 7 bases aligning to TRBD1. J was trimmed by 2 bases and V by 7 bases; bases with no gene match: 7. In germline, CDR1 is MNHNS, CDR2 SASEGT. The CDR3 has 14 amino acids. CDR3 residues: CASTLDRANTEAFF. CDR3 DNA: TGTGCCAGCACTCTAGACAGGGCTAACACTGAAGCTTTCTTT.